These 3 T cell receptor beta chains were all obtained from the same sample, sequenced in a study of blood T cell repertoires in COVID-19. The table came from immunoSEQ multiplex PCR; TCRdb's copy has only in-frame clones and leaves some out. The repertoire includes 98,000 or so clones, 89% of them detected once, and about 4.9% sits in the top ten. Sequenced sample: peripheral blood. Receptors originate from a man aged 60-69 years with COVID-19, enrolled during active disease.

V usage is TRBV11-2 and J usage is TRBJ2-5; maybe TRBD2 (5 bases). Germline CDR1 is SGHAT and CDR2 is FQNNGV. Trimming cost V 6 bases and J 1 base, with 12 bases left between them. The CDR3 spans 14 residues. The CDR3 region has the DNA TGTGCCAGCAGGAGGCCGGGAACCCAAGAGACCCAGTACTTC. Amino acid sequence: CASRRPGTQETQYF.

This clone showed up just a few times. The genes are TRBV6-4 and TRBJ2-2; the match to TRBD2 covers 11 bases. After removal of 7 bases from V and 4 bases from J, the junction contained 5 bases not matched to a gene. The CDR3 totals 15 residues. Germline CDR1 is MRHNA and CDR2 is SNTAGT. CDR3 sequence reads: CASTPTSGSTGELFF. DNA for the CDR3: TGTGCCAGCACCCCCACTAGCGGGAGCACCGGGGAGCTGTTTTTT.

In this sample, this clone turned up many times. The chain uses TRBV7-8 and TRBJ2-2; 9 bases are a match to TRBD2. With 5 bases clipped from V and 3 bases from J, the junction kept 7 bases outside the gene matches. There are 16 residues in the CDR3. The germline gives CDR1 SGHVS, CDR2 FQNEAQ. The CDR3: CASSPASGIYTGELFF. DNA for the CDR3: TGTGCCAGCAGCCCGGCTAGCGGGATCTACACCGGGGAGCTGTTTTTT.